This entry lists 18 T cell receptor beta chains sequenced from one sample in a study of T cells expressing NK-cell markers. From the 5' RACE reads, TCRdb lists one entry per CDR3 protein and no DNA. The sample totals 150,000 or so distinct CDR3 sequences. The sample taken for sequencing was blood T cells: a sorted CD56 or NKG2C T cell subset, CD4+ or CD8+ T cells, or bulk PBMC T cells (not recorded which). These receptors all stem from a woman between 45 and 65 years old in good health.

The chain links TRBV24-1 to TRBJ2-2; TCRdb calls TRBD2, which cannot be checked without DNA. This CDR3 is built from 15 residues. The V gene's germline CDR1 is KGHDR and CDR2 SFDVKD. The CDR3 is CATSDLEGLPGELFF.

V and J are TRBV10-2 and TRBJ2-7. In germline, CDR1 is WSHSY, CDR2 SAAADI. The CDR3 sequence is 11 residues long. CDR3 region: CASSESDEQYF.

The genes are TRBV2 and TRBJ2-1; TCRdb returns TRBD2, unconfirmable since there is no DNA. CDR1 SNHLY and CDR2 FYNNEI come from the germline V gene. The CDR3 contains 19 residues. This CDR3 reads CASKTASFSPGGLYNEQFF.

The chain employs TRBV2 and TRBJ1-2; TCRdb selects TRBD1, and the lack of DNA leaves this call unchecked. Per the germline V gene, CDR1 is SNHLY and CDR2 is FYNNEI. CDR3 size: 15 residues. This chain's CDR3 is CASSGVGEGGYGYTF.

The V and J genes are TRBV6-6 and TRBJ2-7; TCRdb lists TRBD1, though no DNA is available to test this call. From germline, CDR1 is MNHNY and CDR2 SVGAGI (reference sequence). The CDR3 contains 14 residues. The CDR3: CASEPGRGADEQYF.

The chain's CDR3 is CASSLPAFYGYTF. V is TRBV7-2 and J is TRBJ1-2. Germline CDR1 and CDR2: SGHTA and FQGNSA. The CDR3 is 13 amino acids.

The chain carries TRBV27 and TRBJ1-2; the TRBD1 assignment by TCRdb is unverifiable without DNA. The CDR3 length is 14 residues. Per the germline V gene, CDR1 is MNHEY and CDR2 is SMNVEV (reference sequence). This chain's CDR3 is CASSLFPLDDGYTF.

This chain joins TRBV2 and TRBJ1-1; lacking DNA, the TRBD1 call made by TCRdb goes unchecked. The length of the CDR3 is 12 residues. From germline, CDR1 is SNHLY and CDR2 FYNNEI. CDR3 residues: CAKDRANTEAFF. Drawing the rest from reference TRBV2 and TRBJ1-1, the complete variable domain is EPEVTQTPSHQVTQMGQEVILRCVPISNHLYFYWYRQILGQKVEFLVSFYNNEISEKSEIFDDQFSVERPDGSNFTLKIRSTKLEDSAMYFCAKDRANTEAFFGQGTRLTVV.

CDR3 amino acids: CASAGTVYNEQFF. The chain combines TRBV19 with TRBJ2-1; without DNA, the TCRdb call of TRBD1 cannot be checked. CDR3 length equals 13 residues. Germline CDR1 is LNHDA and CDR2 is SQIVND (reference sequence).

V is TRBV19 and J is TRBJ2-1; without DNA, the TCRdb call of TRBD2 cannot be checked. This CDR3 spans 15 amino acids. In germline, CDR1 is LNHDA, CDR2 SQIVND (reference sequence). Here the CDR3 reads CASRKGSGGPHEQFF.

The chain links TRBV7-6 to TRBJ2-2; TCRdb names TRBD2, which stays unverified in the absence of DNA. This CDR3 region has 18 residues. The germline CDR1 and CDR2 sequences are SGHVS and FNYEAQ. CDR3 residues: CASSSLSSGDSNTGELFF.

J is TRBJ2-5 and V is TRBV13; TCRdb picks TRBD1, but there is no DNA to check that call. This CDR3 has 15 residues. Germline-derived CDR1 and CDR2 are PRHDT and FYEKMQ (reference sequence). The CDR3 protein is CASSGGPGIQETQYF.

The chain recombines TRBV4-1 with TRBJ2-2; TCRdb's D gene call, TRBD1, goes unchecked for lack of DNA. Germline V gene lookup returns CDR1 MGHRA and CDR2 YSYEKL. This CDR3 has 14 residues. The CDR3 is CASSYTQGEGELFF.

This sequence joins TRBV7-2 and TRBJ2-1; TCRdb names TRBD2, which stays unverified in the absence of DNA. This CDR3 contains 15 residues. Germline loops: CDR1 SGHTA, CDR2 FQGNSA. The CDR3 spells CASSLSGGPRNEQFF.

This rearrangement joins TRBV2 to TRBJ2-7. Germline V lookup: CDR1 SNHLY, CDR2 FYNNEI. CDR3 length: 14 residues. The chain's CDR3 is CASSETEYPHEQYF.

This chain's CDR3 is CASSLKGQGGPMNTEAFF. This chain joins TRBV3-1 and TRBJ1-1; TCRdb reports TRBD1, a call that lacks DNA to check it against. The CDR3 has 18 residues. Germline V gene sequence: CDR1 LGHDT, CDR2 YNNKEL (reference sequence).

CDR3 sequence: CAISESSGLSSYEQYF. The chain employs TRBV10-3 and TRBJ2-7; the D call of TRBD2 rests on TCRdb alone, since no DNA is present to check it. Germline V gene data show CDR1 as ENHRY and CDR2 as SYGVKD. This CDR3 comprises 16 residues.

The chain joins TRBV10-3 to TRBJ2-1. Germline V gives CDR1 ENHRY, CDR2 SYGVKD. This CDR3 has 16 residues. This CDR3 reads CAISADLTSANNEQFF.